This record concerns one T cell receptor (beta chain) sequence. V was trimmed by 10 bases and J by 0 bases, leaving 4 bases between them. The CDR3 is 11 residues long. Germline CDR1 is MDHEN and CDR2 is SYDVKM. With random hexamers, reverse transcription was performed on roughly 0.45 to 1 ug of RNA. TCRdb passed the immunoSEQ multiplex PCR reads through MiXCR, listing each CDR3 protein once. The table includes 170,000 or so distinct CDR3 sequences, around 95% detected once. Sequencing of TCR beta was performed on blood CD8+ T cells and on blood CD4+ T cells. The study used treatment-naive patients who had stable or active relapsing-remitting disease as multiple sclerosis controls. Purification of the CD8+ and CD4+ T cells relied on negative isolation, and TEMRA cells underwent FACS enrichment. The sample belongs to a study of CD8 T cells in Susac syndrome.

The chain joins TRBV28 to TRBJ1-3; no reliable D call. The specimen was CD8+ T cells from PBMCs. The receptor was isolated from a human donor with multiple sclerosis. The CDR3 loop is CANNSGNTIYF. The CDR3 DNA reads TGTGCCAACAACTCTGGAAACACCATATATTTT.